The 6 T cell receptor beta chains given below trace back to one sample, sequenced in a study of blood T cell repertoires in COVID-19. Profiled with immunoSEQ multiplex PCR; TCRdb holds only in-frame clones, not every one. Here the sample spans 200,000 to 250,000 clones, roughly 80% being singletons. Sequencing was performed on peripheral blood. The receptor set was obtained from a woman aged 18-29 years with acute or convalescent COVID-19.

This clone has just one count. The CDR3 spells CASSQESLAGVTQYF. The CDR3 nucleotides are TGCGCCAGCAGCCAAGAGAGTCTAGCTGGCGTGACCCAGTACTTC. V usage is TRBV4-1 and J usage is TRBJ2-5; TRBD2 might be the D (5 bases). The CDR3 loop spans 15 amino acids. The germline V and J ends were trimmed by 0 bases and 7 bases, with 15 bases remaining between them. Germline V gives CDR1 MGHRA, CDR2 YSYEKL.

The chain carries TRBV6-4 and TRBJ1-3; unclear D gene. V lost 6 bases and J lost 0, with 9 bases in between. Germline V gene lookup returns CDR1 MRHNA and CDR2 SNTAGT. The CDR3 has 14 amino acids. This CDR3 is CASRPLSSGNTIYF. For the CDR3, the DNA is TGTGCCAGCAGGCCATTGAGCTCTGGAAACACCATATATTTT.

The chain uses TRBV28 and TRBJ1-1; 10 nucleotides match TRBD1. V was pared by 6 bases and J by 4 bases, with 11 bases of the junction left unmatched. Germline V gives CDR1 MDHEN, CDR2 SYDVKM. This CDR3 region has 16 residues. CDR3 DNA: TGTGCCAGCAGCCCAGTGGGACAGGGGTCGGGCACTGAAGCTTTCTTT. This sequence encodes CASSPVGQGSGTEAFF.

The CDR3 region is CASRLQETQYF. CDR3 DNA sequence: TGTGCCAGCAGACTTCAAGAGACCCAGTACTTC. V is TRBV6-5 and J is TRBJ2-5; no reliable D call. The CDR3 sequence is 11 residues long. CDR1 MNHEY and CDR2 SVGAGI come from the germline V gene. The V and J ends lost 6 bases and 2 bases respectively, with 4 bases between them.

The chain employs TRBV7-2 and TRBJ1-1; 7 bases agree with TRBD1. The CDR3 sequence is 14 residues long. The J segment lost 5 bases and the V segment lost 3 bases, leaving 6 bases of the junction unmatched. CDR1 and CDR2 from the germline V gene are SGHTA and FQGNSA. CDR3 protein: CASSFLTGETEAFF. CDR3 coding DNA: TGTGCCAGCAGCTTCCTAACAGGGGAAACTGAAGCTTTCTTT. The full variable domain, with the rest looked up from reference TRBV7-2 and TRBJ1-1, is GAGVSQSPSNKVTEKGKDVELRCDPISGHTALYWYRQSLGQGLEFLIYFQGNSAPDKSGLPSDRFSAERTGGSVSTLTIQRTQQEDSAVYLCASSFLTGETEAFFGQGTRLTVV.

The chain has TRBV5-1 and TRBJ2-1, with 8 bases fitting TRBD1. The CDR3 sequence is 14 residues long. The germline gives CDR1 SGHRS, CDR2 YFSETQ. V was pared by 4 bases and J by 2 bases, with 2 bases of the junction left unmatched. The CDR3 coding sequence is TGCGCCAGCAGCGGACAGGGTCCCTACAATGAGCAGTTCTTC. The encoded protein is CASSGQGPYNEQFF.